The 18 T cell receptor beta chains reported below all come from one sample, sequenced in a study of early T cells in non-severe SARS-CoV-2 infection. TCRdb re-called the 5' RACE reads through MiXCR, storing one row per CDR3 protein. The sample contains roughly 56,000 distinct CDR3 sequences, 7.5% to 10% of which appear only once. The source material was whole blood. The source is an adult who was a healthcare worker with PCR-confirmed SARS-CoV-2 infection or an uninfected control (not recorded which).

This rearrangement joins TRBV2 to TRBJ2-3; tentatively, D is TRBD1 (7 bases). With 11 bases removed from V and 6 bases from J, the gap between germline ends came to 21 bases. In germline, CDR1 is SNHLY, CDR2 FYNNEI. This CDR3 spans 14 amino acids. This CDR3 reads CARDREETSDTQYF. CDR3 coding DNA: TGTGCCCGCGACAGGGAGGAGACATCTGATACGCAGTATTTT.

The chain couples TRBV7-9 to TRBJ1-3; D unresolved. Germline-derived CDR1 and CDR2 are SEHNR and FQNEAQ (reference sequence). V was clipped by 6 bases and J by 4 bases, with 4 bases between them. The CDR3 runs to 11 residues. CDR3 residues: CASRPGNTIYF. The CDR3 DNA is TGTGCCAGCAGACCAGGAAACACCATATATTTT.

This chain uses TRBV29-1 with TRBJ1-2; 7 bases align to TRBD1. The length of the CDR3 is 12 residues. Germline V lookup: CDR1 SQVTM, CDR2 ANQGSEA. The J segment lost 4 bases and the V segment lost 6 bases, leaving 5 bases of the junction unmatched. For the CDR3, the DNA is TGCAGCGTGGGTGACAGGGCCTATGGCTACACCTTC. Translation gives CSVGDRAYGYTF.

The rearrangement joins TRBV12-3 or TRBV12-4 to TRBJ2-2; TRBD2 aligns across 11 bases. Trimming cost V 6 bases and J 5 bases; bases outside gene matches: 2. The CDR3 contains 14 residues. DNA of the CDR3: TGTGCCAGCAGGGGACTAGCGGTAACCGGGGAGCTGTTTTTT. Residues: CASRGLAVTGELFF.

The chain recombines TRBV2 with TRBJ2-3; D gene unclear. Per the germline V gene, CDR1 is SNHLY and CDR2 is FYNNEI. The CDR3 covers 15 residues. Trimming removed 10 bases at V and 2 bases at J, with 19 bases between. CDR3 nucleotide sequence: TGTGCCACCGCCGCGTCGGTGGATGTCACAGATACGCAGTATTTT. This sequence encodes CATAASVDVTDTQYF.

CDR3 in DNA: TGTGCCAGCAGTGTTGAAGGCGGGGGGGTCCCAGATACGCAGTATTTT. This sequence encodes CASSVEGGGVPDTQYF. The genes are TRBV6-1 and TRBJ2-3, with TRBD2 matching over 9 bases. In germline, CDR1 is MNHNS, CDR2 SASEGT. Trimming took 4 bases from V and 4 from J; bases not matched to a gene: 9. The CDR3 runs to 16 residues.

This clonotype was observed a few times. This rearrangement joins TRBV12-2 to TRBJ1-3; the table's D call, TRBD1, was not checked against the DNA. TRBV12-2 is a pseudogene locus. The CDR3 contains 15 residues. Here the CDR3 DNA reads TGTGCAAGTCGCTTACCAACGGGGGTTGGAAACACCATATATTTT. It specifies CASRLPTGVGNTIYF.

In this sample, this clonotype turned up many times. The rearrangement uses TRBV12-5 and TRBJ2-2; a possible D gene is TRBD1 (6 bases). CDR3 length equals 15 residues. V lost 6 bases and J 4 bases, leaving 15 bases between the germline ends. Germline V gene data show CDR1 as LGHNT and CDR2 as FRNRAP. Here the CDR3 reads CASGPNRVGTGELFF. CDR3 bases: TGTGCTAGTGGACCAAACAGGGTCGGCACCGGGGAGCTGTTTTTT.

This clonotype was observed a handful of times. The chain employs TRBV2 and TRBJ1-6; 8 bases fit TRBD1. This CDR3 has 13 amino acids. J was trimmed by 14 bases and V by 4 bases; bases with no gene match: 7. Germline V lookup: CDR1 SNHLY, CDR2 FYNNEI. CDR3 DNA: TGTGCCAGCAGTGGGGACAGGCCTGATTCCCTCCACTTT. The encoded protein is CASSGDRPDSLHF.

This clonotype was seen only a few times. The DNA of the CDR3 is TGTGCCAGCGGGTGGACAGGGTTCGAAGATACGCAGTATTTT. Its translation is CASGWTGFEDTQYF. The chain links TRBV25-1 to TRBJ2-3; TRBD1 matches 8 bases. The CDR3 length is 14 residues. Unmatched junction bases numbered 9, after V lost 8 bases and J lost 5 bases. Germline V gene sequence: CDR1 MGHDK, CDR2 SYGVNS.

This clonotype has at least ten counts. This chain joins TRBV5-1 and TRBJ2-5; tentatively, D is TRBD1 or TRBD2 (6 bases each). The CDR3 has 13 residues. Looked up from germline, CDR1 is SGHRS and CDR2 is YFSETQ. Trimming cost V 7 bases and J 5 bases, with 15 bases left between them. CDR3 protein: CASAAGGRETQYF. CDR3 sequence (DNA): TGCGCCAGCGCAGCCGGGGGCAGGGAGACCCAGTACTTC. The variable domain in full, with the rest retrieved from reference TRBV5-1 and TRBJ2-5, is KAGVTQTPRYLIKTRGQQVTLSCSPISGHRSVSWYQQTPGQGLQFLFEYFSETQRNKGNFPGRFSGRQFSNSRSEMNVSTLELGDSALYLCASAAGGRETQYFGPGTRLLVL.

Ten or more counts support this clonotype. V usage is TRBV18 and J usage is TRBJ2-3; tentatively, D is TRBD2 (5 bases). V was clipped by 1 base and J by 6 bases, with 14 bases between them. The length of the CDR3 is 15 residues. The germline V gene encodes CDR1 KGHSH and CDR2 LQKENI. CDR3 bases: TGTGCCAGCTCACCACTTCGAGGGCCCTTGGATACGCAGTATTTT. Its protein product is CASSPLRGPLDTQYF.

V and J are TRBV5-1 and TRBJ1-2; maybe TRBD1 (5 bases). CDR3 length: 15 amino acids. Germline CDR1 reads SGHRS; CDR2 reads YFSETQ. V gave up 3 bases and J gave up 4 bases, with 16 bases separating them. CDR3 protein: CASSWAQGDAYGYTF. Written as DNA, the CDR3 is TGCGCCAGCAGCTGGGCGCAGGGTGACGCCTATGGCTACACCTTC.

The J gene is TRBJ1-1, the V gene TRBV5-5; TRBD1 matches at 10 bases. V trimming: 4 bases; J trimming: 1 base; junction bases outside the gene matches: 10. CDR1 SGHKS and CDR2 YYEKEE come from the germline V gene (reference sequence). This CDR3 spans 17 amino acids. The CDR3 bases are TGTGCCAGCAGCCCCCTGCCGGGACAGGGGACGAACACTGAAGCTTTCTTT. Translating it yields CASSPLPGQGTNTEAFF.

This clonotype showed up just a few times. This chain links TRBV27 with TRBJ2-5; no clear D gene. Germline CDR1 reads MNHEY; CDR2 reads SMNVEV (reference sequence). The CDR3 runs 14 residues. Trimming took 2 bases from V and 5 from J, leaving 12 bases between them. The CDR3 loop reads CASSLNGVRETQYF. The CDR3 region has the DNA TGTGCCAGCAGTTTAAATGGAGTTCGGGAGACCCAGTACTTC.

This clonotype was detected only a few times. The CDR3 sequence: CASSFGRPGGGDTQYF. The CDR3 nucleotides read TGTGCCAGCAGTTTCGGTCGACCCGGAGGAGGGGATACGCAGTATTTT. The chain links TRBV12-3 or TRBV12-4 to TRBJ2-3; the D gene is possibly TRBD2 (6 bases). This CDR3 is 16 amino acids long. The ends were cut back, 3 bases at V and 6 bases at J, with 19 bases in the middle.

The rearrangement joins TRBV5-4 to TRBJ2-5, with D tentatively TRBD2 (6 bases). CDR1 SGHNT and CDR2 YYREEE come from the germline V gene (reference sequence). V dropped 4 bases and J dropped 5 bases, with 21 bases sitting between them. This CDR3 region has 16 residues. The CDR3 DNA reads TGTGCCAGCAGCGCGGGATGGAATGTGGATTTTGAGACCCAGTACTTC. It codes for CASSAGWNVDFETQYF.

V and J are TRBV7-2 and TRBJ2-5; tentatively, D is TRBD1 or TRBD2 (5 bases each). Deletions cut 0 bases from V and 7 bases from J, with 15 bases between. This CDR3 spans 15 amino acids. Germline CDR1 reads SGHTA; CDR2 reads FQGNSA. Here the CDR3 reads CASSLAEGTIGTQYF. The CDR3 DNA reads TGTGCCAGCAGCTTAGCTGAGGGGACCATAGGGACCCAGTACTTC.